Reported below is one T cell receptor (beta chain). The sample comes from a study of shared clonotypes between healthy human individuals. Looking at the study overall: The donor group consisted of a couple of women and three men, aged 18 to 49.

Donors were healthy HIV-negative adults without recent acute infections or vaccinations. The assay was immunoSEQ multiplex PCR, and TCRdb's table has in-frame clones only and misses some. The table shows around 1.6 million clones, with 95% to 99% occurring only once. The CDR3 covers 15 residues. Trimming shortened V by 3 bases and J by 2 bases, and 11 bases separated the two germline ends. CDR1 and CDR2 from the germline V gene are LNHDA and SQIVND (reference sequence). The clonotype was recovered from a man aged 25-45 years in good health. V is TRBV19 and J is TRBJ2-1, with D perhaps matching TRBD2 (6 bases). Specimen: naive CD4+ T cells sorted from blood. Subset: CD45RA+ positively selected. CDR3 residues: CASSIRELTYNEQFF. DNA for the CDR3: TGTGCCAGTAGTATTCGGGAGCTTACCTACAATGAGCAGTTCTTC.